This T cell receptor beta chain was recorded in a study of patients and donors after allogeneic stem cell transplantation. CDR1 SGHDT and CDR2 YYEEEE come from the germline V gene. CDR3 length: 15 amino acids. V gave up 4 bases and J gave up 6 bases, with 18 bases separating them. MiXCR was run by TCRdb on the RT-PCR reads, yielding one entry per CDR3 protein. The sample holds about a million distinct CDR3 sequences, roughly 17% seen once. This TCR was recovered from a human donor who was either an allogeneic HSCT recipient or a stem cell or donor lymphocyte infusion donor (not recorded which). It is not recorded whose cells these are; they may come from a transplant donor. The chain combines TRBV5-6 with TRBJ2-3; a weak D match, TRBD1 (6 bases). Sequences were obtained from blood, either unsorted or a sorted T cell fraction (not recorded which). This CDR3 is CASSPGAGVVDTQYF. The CDR3 DNA follows: TGTGCCAGCAGCCCGGGTGCAGGGGTGGTGGATACGCAGTATTTT.